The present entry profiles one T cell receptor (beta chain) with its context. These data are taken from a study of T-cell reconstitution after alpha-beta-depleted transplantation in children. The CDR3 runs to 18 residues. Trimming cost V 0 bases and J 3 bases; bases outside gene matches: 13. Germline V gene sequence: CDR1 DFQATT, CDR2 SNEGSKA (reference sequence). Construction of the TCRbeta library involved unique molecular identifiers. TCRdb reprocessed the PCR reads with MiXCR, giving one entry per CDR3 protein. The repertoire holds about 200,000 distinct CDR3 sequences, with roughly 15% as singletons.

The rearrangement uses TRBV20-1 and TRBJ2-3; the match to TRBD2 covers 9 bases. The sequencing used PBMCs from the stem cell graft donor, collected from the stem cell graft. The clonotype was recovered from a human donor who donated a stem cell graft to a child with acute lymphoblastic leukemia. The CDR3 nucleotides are TGCAGTGCTAGAGATCCCCGACTAGCGGCATTGGGAACAGATACGCAGTATTTT. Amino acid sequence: CSARDPRLAALGTDTQYF.